This T cell receptor (beta chain) was found in a study of blood T cell repertoires in COVID-19. Background on the study: Samples of COVID-19 (acute and convalescent) were obtained from the United States, Italy and Spain.

The germline CDR1 and CDR2 sequences are SGHNT and YYREEE (reference sequence). V lost 5 bases and J 2 bases, leaving 3 bases between the germline ends. The CDR3 is 11 residues long. The table came from immunoSEQ multiplex PCR; TCRdb's copy has only in-frame clones and leaves some out. The table includes over 400,000 clones, approximately 91% detected once. The chain couples TRBV5-4 to TRBJ2-3; no reliable D call. The receptor comes from a woman aged 50 to 60 with COVID-19, enrolled during active disease. The sequencing input was peripheral blood. The CDR3 nucleotides read TGTGCCAGCAGTTACACAGATACGCAGTATTTT. Encoded protein: CASSYTDTQYF.